The present entry profiles one T cell receptor beta chain with its context. As yet, its antigen is unknown. The CDR3 loop spans 14 amino acids. V was clipped by 4 bases and J by 3 bases, with 9 bases between them. CDR1 and CDR2 (germline): SGHTA, FQGTGA. TCRdb's copy holds only in-frame clones and misses some; the assay was immunoSEQ multiplex PCR. Seen here are about 360,000 clones, 86% observed once, and the top ten hold 0.83%. This entry is derived from a study of cytomegalovirus exposure and HLA in healthy donors. Notes on the study in general: Reports described diagnosis of cytomegalovirus status by the classifier as highly specific and sensitive. Specific recognition of CMV antigens was confirmed in vitro for three chains (all CMV-associated). Rarity characterized most TCR sequences, yet some public TCRs appeared in many donors.

What was sequenced was PBMCs. The TCR sequence derives from a woman aged 18-29 years in good health and CMV-seronegative. The rearrangement links TRBV7-3 to TRBJ2-2; TRBD1 might be the D (6 bases). CDR3 DNA sequence: TGTGCCAGCAGCTCCAACAGGGACACCGGGGAGCTGTTTTTT. Protein sequence: CASSSNRDTGELFF.